This T cell receptor beta chain was captured by sequencing in a study of T cells and copy number aberrations in small-cell lung cancer (dated by TCRdb to the early 2020s). General notes on the study: Whole-exome sequencing of the same tumor regions was paired with TCR repertoire sequencing so that T cell metrics could be related to mutations and copy number aberrations. Tumor TCR data were available for roughly 17 patients, and roughly 14 patients had TCR data from both tumor and normal tissue.

The CDR3 spans 13 residues, from the cysteine through the phenylalanine. This entry keeps only the CDR3 DNA: 39 bases, framed from base 1. TCR-beta CDR3 regions were amplified from genomic DNA with the immunoSEQ hsTCRB Kit using multiplexed V- and J-gene primers. Unique DNA barcodes were added in a second PCR, and the samples were pooled together with one negative control and one positive control. Pooled TCR-beta libraries were sequenced on an Illumina MiSeq with a 150-cycle paired-end protocol. On the study's bioinformatics: Adaptive Biotechnologies processed the raw sequencing data and produced a report containing normalized, annotated TCR-beta repertoires. To compute T-cell density, TCR-beta templates were normalized to usable DNA, with usable DNA estimated through amplification of housekeeping genes. Richness counted unique rearrangements, and clonality was defined as 1 minus Pielou's evenness. TCRdb mirrors the immuneACCESS table, restricted to in-frame sequences. Some clones are absent from its copies; in checked studies, under half trace to an unresolved V gene, and the reason for the others is unknown. The V and J calls and clone size come from that table; D and trimming were worked out from the DNA. This sample lists 2,000 to 3,000 clones; roughly 80% were detected once. The top ten clones comprise about 4.5% of the sample.

Study-wide conclusions, independent of this receptor: All specimens consisted of formalin-fixed paraffin-embedded tissue, which is known to introduce sequencing artifacts. Compared with adjacent lung tissue, tumors showed lower T-cell density, richness and clonality, although the density difference was not significant. Because surgical resection is uncommon in small-cell lung cancer, the study was limited by a small sample size, and the findings need validation.

Patients with limited-stage small-cell lung cancer who underwent surgical resection in Hangzhou, China, between the late 2000s and the early 2020s were included as donors. All donors were treated with upfront surgery without preoperative chemotherapy or radiotherapy, and immunotherapy was not given to any donor before or after surgery. Each of the roughly 20 patients in the sequenced cohort was a smoker or a heavy second-hand smoker. Adjacent normal lung tissue was taken at least 2 cm away from the tumor margin, and two pathologists confirmed morphologically that the tissue was free of malignant cells. To characterize T cell repertoire heterogeneity, the study applied multi-region TCR-beta sequencing to resected limited-stage small-cell lung cancers and to tumor-adjacent lung tissue. The AllPrep DNA/RNA FFPE Kit (Qiagen) was used to extract genomic DNA from the FFPE tissue. In the case of this clone: Its binding antigen is unknown. The record has no base qualities; no much larger clone is one base away.

The chain employs TRBV21-1 and TRBJ1-5. TRBV21-1 is recorded as a pseudogene. The source material was normal tissue next to the tumor. The clonotype originates from a man between 40 and 49 years old with small cell lung cancer. The DNA sequence follows: TGTGCCAGCACGACGGTCCTCAATCAGCCCCAGCATTTT. It specifies CASTTVLNQPQHF.